The clone carrying this T cell receptor (beta chain) showed up just once. CDR3 length equals 17 residues. Germline V gives CDR1 SGHRS, CDR2 YFSETQ. Trimming at V came to 4 bases and at J to 0 bases, leaving 7 bases not matched to a gene. As handled by the study authors: For nucleated cells, counts were estimated from reference gene primer amplification. Clones were sequenced by immunoSEQ multiplex PCR, and TCRdb holds only the in-frame ones, with some missing. That table gives V, J and clone size, and the DNA gave D and trimming. This table has 140,000 or so clones, approximately 88% appearing once. The sample belongs to a study of blood T cell repertoires in COVID-19. Study details: Researchers got acute and convalescent COVID-19 samples from the United States, Italy and Spain. The cDNA or gDNA used as material had been derived from T cells, B-cell-depleted T cells, or PBMCs.

This TCR came from a woman between 50 and 59 years old with acute or convalescent COVID-19. The chain is built from TRBV5-1 and TRBJ2-6, with 7 bases identical to TRBD1. The source material was peripheral blood. The CDR3 bases are TGCGCCAGCAGCACGGGACAGTTATACTCTGGGGCCAACGTCCTGACTTTC. This encodes CASSTGQLYSGANVLTF.